The entry below describes one T cell receptor (beta chain). The antigen it binds to is not known. No per-base quality is available; no much larger clone lies one base away. Other DNA sequences in this specimen translate into the identical CDR3. Using the deep immunoSEQ assay, TCR CDR3 regions were amplified from genomic DNA by multiplex PCR. Extracted genomic DNA from each cell subset was distributed evenly across all wells of several immunoSEQ 96-well plates, and each plate was treated as a replicate. For sorted subsets, roughly 200 ng of genomic DNA, equivalent to around 30,000 T cell genomes, went into each replicate PCR. Purified libraries were measured with a Qubit 3.0 fluorometer, size-checked on a Bioanalyzer 2100, and measured again with the KAPA Library Quantification kit. Every immunoSEQ 96-well plate was sequenced on a separate single-read 150-cycle Illumina NextSeq 550 flow cell. Per the original workflow: The immunoSEQ output contained only junctional sequences without quality scores, so filtering could not match that applied to full-length reads. To assign V/J genes and CDR3, sequences were annotated using PyIR, a Python wrapper for IgBLAST v1.9, with IMGT germline references. Reads with weak V/J assignments (E-value above 1e-6), missing CDR3, stop codons, out-of-frame junctions, or ambiguous translated residues were removed. V3J clonotypes were defined as sequences sharing the same inferred V gene, J gene, and CDR3 amino acid sequence. Percentage overlap between repertoires was computed as shared unique clonotypes divided by the size of the smaller repertoire. Repertoire richness was assessed with RTK rarefaction, the Chao1 estimator, and Recon v2.1 estimates of unobserved clonotypes. For all TCRbeta clonotypes obtained by the gDNA method from a few donors, generation probabilities were computed with OLGA. Not all clones reach the TCRdb copy of this immuneACCESS table, which keeps in-frame sequences only. Checked studies attribute under half of the gap to unresolved V genes and leave the rest unexplained. V, J and clone size reflect that table, while D and trimming were determined from the DNA. This sample lists approximately 2,300,000 clones; about 90% were detected once. Jointly, the top ten make up 0.3% to 0.4% of the sample.

Healthy HIV-negative adults with no recently reported acute infections or vaccinations were included as donors. Every donor was a Caucasian adult residing in Nashville, Tennessee, USA. CD4+ T cells were enriched by magnetic negative selection, after which naive cells were positively selected on CD45RA and the negative fraction was taken as the memory subset. After blood collection by leukapheresis, PBMCs were isolated using Ficoll-Histopaque density gradient centrifugation and then cryopreserved in the vapor phase of liquid nitrogen. Purity and quantity of every magnetically sorted T cell population were checked by analytical flow cytometry. Genomic DNA was isolated from every sorted fraction and measured by UV absorbance on a Nanodrop 2000c. V is cut by 0 bases and J by 4 bases, and the space between the germline ends is 11 bases. The germline V gene yields SGDLS for CDR1 and YYNGEE for CDR2. Its CDR3 holds 15 amino acids, cysteine through phenylalanine. This entry keeps only the CDR3 DNA: 45 bases, framed from base 1.

This entry is derived from a study of shared clonotypes between healthy human individuals (dated by TCRdb to between 2020 and 2021). In terms of the full investigation: Two women and three men aged 18 to 49 years were included in the cohort. Per donor, three plates each were used for CD4 naive and CD4 memory, two for CD8 naive, and one for CD8 memory. To estimate repertoire size and how much clonotype sharing occurs between individuals, the study deeply sequenced the blood TCR repertoires of several healthy adults. Libraries were prepared and TCR repertoires were sequenced by different laboratories using diverse techniques, in order to increase sequencing depth and limit assay-specific biases. Between about 0.9 and 8.9 billion PBMCs per donor were obtained by leukapheresis. Study-level results and caveats: Sampling was restricted to blood, and TCR repertoires in tissues likely differ from the TCR repertoires found in blood. Even with the large sequencing depth, rarefaction of the sorted-subset datasets indicated that sequencing was incomplete. Based on pairwise subsampling, the degree of clonotype sharing among donors was expected to be affected by sequencing depth. Across a few donors, around 5% of naive CD4, roughly 3.5% of naive CD8, roughly 2.3% of memory CD4, and under 0.45% of memory CD8 clonotypes were shared. Compared with non-shared clonotypes, the clonotypes found in all four sorted-subset donors had higher generation probabilities. Because the study included only a small number of donors, the genetic and exposure-history diversity represented was limited. Larger estimated clonotype richness was generally found for naive subsets than for memory subsets.

The sequencing input was naive CD4+ T cells from PBMCs. The sample's cell subset or site, from its label and the paper: CD45RA+ positively selected. The chain links TRBV9 with TRBJ2-1; TRBD2 is possibly the D segment (5 matching bases). This sequence was found in a man aged 18-30 years in good health. Some clones in this sample may be carry-over from other donors' samples. The CDR3 loop reads CASSVEVGRYNEQFF. The nucleotide sequence reads as follows: TGTGCCAGCAGCGTAGAGGTAGGGAGATACAATGAGCAGTTCTTC.